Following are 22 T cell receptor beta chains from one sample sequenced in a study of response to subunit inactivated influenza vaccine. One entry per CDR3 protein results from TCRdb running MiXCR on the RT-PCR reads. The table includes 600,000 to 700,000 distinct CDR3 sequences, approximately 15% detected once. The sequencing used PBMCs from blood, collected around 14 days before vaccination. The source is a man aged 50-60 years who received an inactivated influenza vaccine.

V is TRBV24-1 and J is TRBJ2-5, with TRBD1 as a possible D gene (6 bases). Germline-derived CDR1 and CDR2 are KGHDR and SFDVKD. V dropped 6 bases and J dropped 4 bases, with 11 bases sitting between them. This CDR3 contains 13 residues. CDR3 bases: TGTGCCACCAGTCCTACAGGGTCAGAGACCCAGTACTTC. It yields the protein CATSPTGSETQYF.

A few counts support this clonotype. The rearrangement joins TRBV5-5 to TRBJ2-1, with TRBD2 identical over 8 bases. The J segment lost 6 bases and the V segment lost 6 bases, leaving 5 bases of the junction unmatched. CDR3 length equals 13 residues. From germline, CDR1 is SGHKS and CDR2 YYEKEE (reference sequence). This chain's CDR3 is CASTHRGGNEQFF. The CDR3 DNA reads TGTGCCAGCACCCACCGGGGGGGCAATGAGCAGTTCTTC.

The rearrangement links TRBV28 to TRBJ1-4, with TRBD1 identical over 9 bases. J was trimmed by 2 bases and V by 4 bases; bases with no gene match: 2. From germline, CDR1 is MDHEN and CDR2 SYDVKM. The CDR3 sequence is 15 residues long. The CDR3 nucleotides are TGTGCCAGCAGTTCCGGGACAGGGACTAATGAAAAACTGTTTTTT. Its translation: CASSSGTGTNEKLFF.

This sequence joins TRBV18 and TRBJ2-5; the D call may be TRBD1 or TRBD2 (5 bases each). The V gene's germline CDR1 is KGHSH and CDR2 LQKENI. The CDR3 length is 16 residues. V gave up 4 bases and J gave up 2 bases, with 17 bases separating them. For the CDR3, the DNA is TGTGCCAGCTCACGGAGTCCGGGACGCGTTCAAGAGACCCAGTACTTC. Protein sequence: CASSRSPGRVQETQYF. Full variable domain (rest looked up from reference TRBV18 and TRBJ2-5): NAGVMQNPRHLVRRRGQEARLRCSPMKGHSHVYWYRQLPEEGLKFMVYLQKENIIDESGMPKERFSAEFPKEGPSILRIQQVVRGDSAAYFCASSRSPGRVQETQYFGPGTRLLVL.

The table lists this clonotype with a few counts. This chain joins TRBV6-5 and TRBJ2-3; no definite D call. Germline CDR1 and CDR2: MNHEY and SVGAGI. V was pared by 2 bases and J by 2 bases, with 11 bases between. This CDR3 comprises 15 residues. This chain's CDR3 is CASSYRGSHTDTQYF. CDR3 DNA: TGTGCCAGCAGTTACCGTGGCAGCCACACAGATACGCAGTATTTT.

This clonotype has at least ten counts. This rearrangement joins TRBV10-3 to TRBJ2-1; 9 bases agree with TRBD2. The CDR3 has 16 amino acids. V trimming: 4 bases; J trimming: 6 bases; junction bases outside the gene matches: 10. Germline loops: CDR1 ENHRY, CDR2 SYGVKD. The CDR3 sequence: CAISGTSGRGPNEQFF. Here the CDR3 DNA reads TGTGCCATCAGTGGTACTAGCGGGCGGGGCCCCAATGAGCAGTTCTTC.

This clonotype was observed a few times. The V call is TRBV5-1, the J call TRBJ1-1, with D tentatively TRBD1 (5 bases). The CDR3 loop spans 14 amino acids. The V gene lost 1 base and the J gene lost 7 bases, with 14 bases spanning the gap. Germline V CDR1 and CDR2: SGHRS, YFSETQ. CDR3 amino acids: CASSLNLGVGEAFF. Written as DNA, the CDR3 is TGCGCCAGCAGCTTGAATTTGGGGGTTGGTGAAGCTTTCTTT.

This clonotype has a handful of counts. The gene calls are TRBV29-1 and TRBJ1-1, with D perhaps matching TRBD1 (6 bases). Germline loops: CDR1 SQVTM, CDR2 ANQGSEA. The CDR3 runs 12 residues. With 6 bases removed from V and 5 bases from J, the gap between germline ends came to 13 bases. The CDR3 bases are TGCAGCGTCATACAGGGTAGAACTGAAGCTTTCTTT. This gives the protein CSVIQGRTEAFF.

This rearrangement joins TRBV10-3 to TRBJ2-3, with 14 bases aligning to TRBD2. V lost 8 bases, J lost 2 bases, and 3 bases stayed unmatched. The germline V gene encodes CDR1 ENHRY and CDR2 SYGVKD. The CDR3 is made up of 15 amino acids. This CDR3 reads CAIQGLAGVTDTQYF. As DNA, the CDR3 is TGTGCCATCCAGGGACTAGCGGGGGTCACAGATACGCAGTATTTT.

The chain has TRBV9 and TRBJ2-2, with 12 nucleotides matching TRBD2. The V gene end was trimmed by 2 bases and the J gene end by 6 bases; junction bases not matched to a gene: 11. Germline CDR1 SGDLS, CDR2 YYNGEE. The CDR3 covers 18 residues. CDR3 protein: CASSVRGLAGYGAGELFF. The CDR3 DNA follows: TGTGCCAGCAGCGTGAGAGGACTAGCGGGGTACGGAGCCGGGGAGCTGTTTTTT.

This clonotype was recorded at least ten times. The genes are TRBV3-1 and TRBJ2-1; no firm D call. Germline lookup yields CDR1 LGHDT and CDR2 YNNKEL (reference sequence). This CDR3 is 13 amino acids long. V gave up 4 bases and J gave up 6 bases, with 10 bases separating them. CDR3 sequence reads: CASSPRMGNEQFF. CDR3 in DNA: TGTGCCAGCAGCCCCCGCATGGGCAATGAGCAGTTCTTC.

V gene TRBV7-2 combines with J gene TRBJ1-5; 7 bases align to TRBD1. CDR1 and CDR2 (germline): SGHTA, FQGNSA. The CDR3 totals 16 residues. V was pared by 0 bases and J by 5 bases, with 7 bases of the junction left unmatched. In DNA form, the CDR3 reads TGTGCCAGCAGCTTAGCGGAGGACAGGCGGCATCAGCCCCAGCATTTT. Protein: CASSLAEDRRHQPQHF.

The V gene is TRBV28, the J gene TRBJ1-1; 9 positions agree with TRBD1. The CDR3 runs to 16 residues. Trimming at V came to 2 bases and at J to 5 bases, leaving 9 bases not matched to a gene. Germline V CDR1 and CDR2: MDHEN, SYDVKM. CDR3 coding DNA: TGTGCCAGCAGTTTAGCAAGAACAGGGGGCCGGACTGAAGCTTTCTTT. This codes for CASSLARTGGRTEAFF.

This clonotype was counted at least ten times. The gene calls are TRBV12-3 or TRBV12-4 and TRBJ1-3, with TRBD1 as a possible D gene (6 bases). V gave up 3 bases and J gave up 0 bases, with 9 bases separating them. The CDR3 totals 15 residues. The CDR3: CASSFGQYSGNTIYF. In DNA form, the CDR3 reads TGTGCCAGCAGTTTTGGACAGTACTCTGGAAACACCATATATTTT.

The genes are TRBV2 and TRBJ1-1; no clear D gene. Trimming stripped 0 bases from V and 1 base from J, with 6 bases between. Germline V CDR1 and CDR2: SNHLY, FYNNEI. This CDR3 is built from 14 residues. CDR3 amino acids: CASSEAGRNTEAFF. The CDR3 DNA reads TGTGCCAGCAGTGAAGCCGGGAGGAACACTGAAGCTTTCTTT.

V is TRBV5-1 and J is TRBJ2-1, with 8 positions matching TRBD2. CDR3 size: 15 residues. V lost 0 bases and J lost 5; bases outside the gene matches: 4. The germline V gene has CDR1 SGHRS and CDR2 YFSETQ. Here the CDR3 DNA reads TGCGCCAGCAGCTTGGTAGCGGGGCCCCACAATGAGCAGTTCTTC. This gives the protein CASSLVAGPHNEQFF.

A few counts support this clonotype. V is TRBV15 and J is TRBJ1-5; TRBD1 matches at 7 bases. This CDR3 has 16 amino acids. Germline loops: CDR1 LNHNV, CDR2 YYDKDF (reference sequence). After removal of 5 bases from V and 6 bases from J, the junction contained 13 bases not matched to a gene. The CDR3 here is CATSAPMTGKGQPQHF. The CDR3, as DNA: TGTGCCACCAGCGCCCCCATGACAGGGAAGGGTCAGCCCCAGCATTTT.

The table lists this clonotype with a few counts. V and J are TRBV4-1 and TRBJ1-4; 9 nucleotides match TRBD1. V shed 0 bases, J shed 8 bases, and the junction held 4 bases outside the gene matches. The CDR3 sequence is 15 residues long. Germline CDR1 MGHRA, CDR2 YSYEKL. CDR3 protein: CASSQDGQGREKLFF. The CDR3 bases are TGCGCCAGCAGCCAAGATGGACAGGGGCGCGAAAAACTGTTTTTT.

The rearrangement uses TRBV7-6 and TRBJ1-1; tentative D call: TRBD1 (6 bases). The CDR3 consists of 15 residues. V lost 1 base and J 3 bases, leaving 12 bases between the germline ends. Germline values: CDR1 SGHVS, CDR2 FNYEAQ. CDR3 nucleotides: TGTGCCAGCAGCTTAGGGGGGCCAACGGACACTGAAGCTTTCTTT. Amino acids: CASSLGGPTDTEAFF.

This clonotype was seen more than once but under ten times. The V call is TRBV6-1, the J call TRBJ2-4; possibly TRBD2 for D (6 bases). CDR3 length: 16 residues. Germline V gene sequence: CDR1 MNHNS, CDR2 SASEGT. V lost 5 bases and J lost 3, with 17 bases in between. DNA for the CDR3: TGTGCCAGCAGTCCCGTCCCCGGGACTGGCAAAAACATTCAGTACTTC. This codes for CASSPVPGTGKNIQYF.

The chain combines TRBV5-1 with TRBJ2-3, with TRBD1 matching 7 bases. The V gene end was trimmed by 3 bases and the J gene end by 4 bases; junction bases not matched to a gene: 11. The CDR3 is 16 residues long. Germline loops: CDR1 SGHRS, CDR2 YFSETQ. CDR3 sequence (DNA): TGCGCCAGCAGCTCGGGACGTGAGGGGGCCGCAGATACGCAGTATTTT. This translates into CASSSGREGAADTQYF. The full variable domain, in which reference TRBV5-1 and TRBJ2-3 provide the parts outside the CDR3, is KAGVTQTPRYLIKTRGQQVTLSCSPISGHRSVSWYQQTPGQGLQFLFEYFSETQRNKGNFPGRFSGRQFSNSRSEMNVSTLELGDSALYLCASSSGREGAADTQYFGPGTRLTVL.

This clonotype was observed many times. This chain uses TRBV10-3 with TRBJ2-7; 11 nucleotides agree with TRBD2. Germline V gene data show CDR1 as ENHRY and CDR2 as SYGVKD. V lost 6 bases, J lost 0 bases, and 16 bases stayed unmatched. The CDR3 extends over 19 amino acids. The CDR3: CAISDLRLAGGLSSYEQYF. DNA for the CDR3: TGTGCCATCAGCGATTTGAGGCTAGCGGGGGGTCTAAGCTCCTACGAGCAGTACTTC.